Below are 7 T cell receptor beta chains sequenced from a single sample in a study of T cell changes during pregnancy in multiple sclerosis. Generated by immunoSEQ multiplex PCR, the TCRdb table keeps only in-frame clones and is missing some. In the table there are 30,000 to 40,000 clones, around 90% of which are singletons. The sequencing here drew on CD4+ T cells from peripheral blood mononuclear cells, taken in the third trimester of pregnancy. Source of these receptors: a female donor in good health, enrolled as a control in a pregnancy study.

The chain combines TRBV5-6 with TRBJ1-4; possibly TRBD1 for D (6 bases). The CDR3 is 14 residues long. Trimming removed 1 base from V and 8 bases from J, with 12 bases in between. Germline V gives CDR1 SGHDT, CDR2 YYEEEE. CDR3 amino acids: CASSLTGTPEKLFF. The CDR3 DNA sequence: TGTGCCAGCAGCTTGACCGGGACACCAGAAAAACTGTTTTTT.

The chain uses TRBV27 and TRBJ1-5; no definite D call. The germline V gene has CDR1 MNHEY and CDR2 SMNVEV (reference sequence). This CDR3 comprises 14 residues. V was shortened by 3 bases and J by 2 bases, with 8 bases between the two germline ends. CDR3 sequence (DNA): TGTGCCAGCAGTTTTGACGGGGGCAATCAGCCCCAGCATTTT. Translating it yields CASSFDGGNQPQHF.

The chain joins TRBV5-4 to TRBJ1-1; TRBD1 matches 9 bases. CDR3 length: 14 residues. Germline V gene data show CDR1 as SGHNT and CDR2 as YYREEE (reference sequence). V lost 3 bases, J lost 7 bases, and 7 bases stayed unmatched. The CDR3 protein is CASSWDRAQGEAFF. In nucleotides, the CDR3 is TGTGCCAGCAGCTGGGACAGGGCCCAGGGTGAAGCTTTCTTT.

V is TRBV10-3 and J is TRBJ2-3; 7 nucleotides match TRBD2. This CDR3 is 16 amino acids long. Germline V gene sequence: CDR1 ENHRY, CDR2 SYGVKD. The V and J ends lost 2 bases and 1 base, in that order; junction bases with no gene match: 6. CDR3 residues: CAISERRGGGTDTQYF. DNA for the CDR3: TGTGCCATCAGTGAGCGTCGGGGAGGGGGCACAGATACGCAGTATTTT.

This chain links TRBV9 with TRBJ2-1; 9 bases line up with TRBD2. The CDR3 length is 14 residues. The ends lost 0 bases at V and 9 bases at J; junction bases unmatched: 4. The germline V gene encodes CDR1 SGDLS and CDR2 YYNGEE. CDR3 sequence reads: CASSVGVSGGEQFF. The CDR3 region has the DNA TGTGCCAGCAGCGTAGGAGTTAGCGGGGGTGAGCAGTTCTTC. Complete variable domain (other parts from reference TRBV9 and TRBJ2-1): DSGVTQTPKHLITATGQRVTLRCSPRSGDLSVYWYQQSLDQGLQFLIQYYNGEERAKGNILERFSAQQFPDLHSELNLSSLELGDSALYFCASSVGVSGGEQFFGPGTRLTVL.

V is TRBV10-1 and J is TRBJ1-2; D is unresolved. The germline V gene encodes CDR1 WNHNN and CDR2 SYGVQD (reference sequence). V shed 2 bases and J shed 1 base, with 5 bases lying between them. The CDR3 is 13 residues long. Written as DNA, the CDR3 is TGCGCCAGCAGTGAGCGGGTTAACTATGGCTACACCTTC. Protein product: CASSERVNYGYTF.

This clone was observed once. V is TRBV7-2 and J is TRBJ2-1; 9 positions match TRBD2. Germline CDR1 is SGHTA and CDR2 is FQGNSA. Trimming removed 5 bases from V and 1 base from J; junction bases left unmatched: 3. The CDR3 consists of 15 residues. Written as DNA, the CDR3 is TGTGCCAGCAGCGCAAGCGGGGGGTCCTACAATGAGCAGTTCTTC. It specifies CASSASGGSYNEQFF.